The 4 T cell receptor beta chains listed next were all sequenced from one sample in a study of Tregs in tolerant kidney transplant recipients. Libraries were prepared by immunoSEQ multiplex PCR; TCRdb keeps only in-frame clonotypes and omits some of them. The data show some 250,000 clones, with about four fifths seen just once and around 0.68% held by the top ten. Sequences were obtained from CD4+ T cells from blood. The origin of the receptors is a human donor in good health.

This chain links TRBV7-2 with TRBJ2-5, with 10 bases aligning to TRBD2. V lost 4 bases, J lost 5 bases, and 13 bases stayed unmatched. CDR1 is SGHTA, CDR2 FQGNSA, per germline. This CDR3 has 17 residues. CDR3 loop: CASSSRHRQAGGETQYF. The CDR3 nucleotides are TGTGCCAGCAGCTCCCGCCACCGGCAAGCGGGGGGGGAGACCCAGTACTTC.

J is TRBJ2-7 and V is TRBV29-1, with D possibly TRBD2 on 7 matching bases. CDR1 and CDR2 (germline): SQVTM, ANQGSEA. The V gene lost 4 bases and the J gene lost 6 bases, with 13 bases spanning the gap. This CDR3 is built from 12 residues. The chain's CDR3 is CSVGAGAGEQYF. CDR3 nucleotides: TGCAGCGTTGGGGCGGGGGCTGGCGAGCAGTACTTC.

This chain links TRBV27 with TRBJ2-1, with 11 nucleotides matching TRBD2. J gave up 0 bases and V 5 bases, and 9 bases lay outside the gene matches. The CDR3 loop spans 18 amino acids. The germline gives CDR1 MNHEY, CDR2 SMNVEV (reference sequence). This chain's CDR3 is CASSLLAGGRGSYNEQFF. The CDR3 coding sequence is TGTGCCAGCAGTCTCCTAGCGGGAGGACGGGGCTCCTACAATGAGCAGTTCTTC.

This chain uses TRBV18 with TRBJ2-4; D unclear. This CDR3 has 15 amino acids. Germline V gene sequence: CDR1 KGHSH, CDR2 LQKENI. Between the trimmed V and J ends, which lost 1 base and 0 bases, there was a span of 7 bases. The CDR3 DNA reads as TGTGCCAGCTCACCACGGGGAATAGCCAAAAACATTCAGTACTTC. It translates to CASSPRGIAKNIQYF.